This T cell receptor beta chain came from a study of cytomegalovirus exposure and HLA in healthy donors. The study, taken as a whole, reports: For cytomegalovirus status, the classifier reportedly gave diagnoses with high specificity and sensitivity. In a later analysis, at a false discovery rate of 0.05, some 17,000 TCR beta sequences were associated with HLA alleles. A likely sequencing artifact accounted for one observed cluster of highly shared sequence variants. It was reported that TCR beta sequences correctly inferred the HLA-A and HLA-B alleles for most subjects.

The J segment lost 5 bases and the V segment lost 8 bases, leaving 6 bases of the junction unmatched. The CDR3 is 14 residues long. Germline V lookup: CDR1 SEHNR, CDR2 FQNEAQ (reference sequence). The PCR was carried out with 60 Vbeta primers and 13 Jbeta primers. The repertoire was sequenced with immunoSEQ multiplex PCR; TCRdb's copy has only in-frame clones and lacks some. The table records approximately 190,000 clones, approximately 81% of them present only once. As to this clone: As yet, its antigen is unknown.

The material sequenced was PBMCs. The receptor was isolated from a middle-aged man in good health and CMV-seronegative. The chain links TRBV7-9 to TRBJ2-5; 12 nucleotides line up with TRBD1. The CDR3 DNA follows: TGTGCCAGCTGGGGACAGGGGGCGCGTGAGACCCAGTACTTC. It yields the protein CASWGQGARETQYF.